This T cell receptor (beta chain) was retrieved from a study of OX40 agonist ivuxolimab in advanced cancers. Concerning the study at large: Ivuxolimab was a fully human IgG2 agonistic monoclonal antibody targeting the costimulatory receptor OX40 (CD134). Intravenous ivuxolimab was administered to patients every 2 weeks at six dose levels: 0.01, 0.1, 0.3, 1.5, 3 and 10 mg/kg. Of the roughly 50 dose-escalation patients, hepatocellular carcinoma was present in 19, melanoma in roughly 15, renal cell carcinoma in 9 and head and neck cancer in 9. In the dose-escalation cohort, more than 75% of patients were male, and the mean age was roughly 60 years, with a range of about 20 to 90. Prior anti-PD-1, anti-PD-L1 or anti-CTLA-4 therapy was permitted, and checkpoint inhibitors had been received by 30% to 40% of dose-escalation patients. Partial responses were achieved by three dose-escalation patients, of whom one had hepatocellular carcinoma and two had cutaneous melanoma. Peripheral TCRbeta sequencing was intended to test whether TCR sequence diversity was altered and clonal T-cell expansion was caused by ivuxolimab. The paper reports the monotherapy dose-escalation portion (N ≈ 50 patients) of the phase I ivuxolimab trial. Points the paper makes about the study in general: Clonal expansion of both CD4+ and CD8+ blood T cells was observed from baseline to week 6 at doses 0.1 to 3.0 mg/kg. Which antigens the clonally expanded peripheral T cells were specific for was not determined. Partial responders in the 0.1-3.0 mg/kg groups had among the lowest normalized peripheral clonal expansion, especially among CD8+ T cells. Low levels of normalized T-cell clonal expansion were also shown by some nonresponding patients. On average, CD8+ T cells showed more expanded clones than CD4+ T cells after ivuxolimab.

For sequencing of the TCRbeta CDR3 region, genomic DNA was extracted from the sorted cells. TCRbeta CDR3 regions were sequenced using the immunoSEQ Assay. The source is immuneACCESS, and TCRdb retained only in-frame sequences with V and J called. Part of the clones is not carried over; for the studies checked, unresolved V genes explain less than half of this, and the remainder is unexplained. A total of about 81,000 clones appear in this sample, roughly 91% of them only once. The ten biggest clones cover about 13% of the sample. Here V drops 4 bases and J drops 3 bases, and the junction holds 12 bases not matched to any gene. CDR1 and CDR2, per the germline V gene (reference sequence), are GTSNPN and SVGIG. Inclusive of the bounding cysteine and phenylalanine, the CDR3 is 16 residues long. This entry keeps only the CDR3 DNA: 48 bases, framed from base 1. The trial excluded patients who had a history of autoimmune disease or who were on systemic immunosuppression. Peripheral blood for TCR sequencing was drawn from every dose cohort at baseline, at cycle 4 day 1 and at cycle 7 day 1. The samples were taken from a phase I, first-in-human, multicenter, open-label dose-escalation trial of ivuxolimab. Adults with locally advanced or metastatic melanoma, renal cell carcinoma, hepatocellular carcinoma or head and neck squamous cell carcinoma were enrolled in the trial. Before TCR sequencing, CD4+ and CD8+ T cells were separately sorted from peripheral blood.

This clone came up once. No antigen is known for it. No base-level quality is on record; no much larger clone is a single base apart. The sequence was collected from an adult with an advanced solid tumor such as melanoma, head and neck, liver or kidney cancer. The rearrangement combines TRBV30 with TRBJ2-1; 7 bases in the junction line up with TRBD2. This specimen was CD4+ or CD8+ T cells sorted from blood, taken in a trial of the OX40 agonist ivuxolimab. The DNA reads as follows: TGTGCCTGGACCGACCCCCCTAGCGGAAGCTACAATGAGCAGTTCTTC. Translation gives CAWTDPPSGSYNEQFF.